This T cell receptor beta chain was captured by sequencing in a study of blood T cells in healthy people across ages. About the study: Capture via template switching afforded approximately one barcoded beta molecule per two T cells. Study-wide points: Estimates drawn from one million T cells were deemed to understate diversity.

V dropped 3 bases and J dropped 2; count of bases not matched to a gene: 4. The CDR3 contains 16 residues. The germline V gene has CDR1 SGHVS and CDR2 FQNEAQ. Those donating, healthy Caucasian individuals from Russia, were aged about 6 to 100. Through a sample-barcoded 5' primer and a J-beta primer mix, a second PCR was run for 7 to 11 cycles. MiXCR, run by TCRdb on the 5' RACE reads, gives a single entry per CDR3 protein. Of 790,000 or so distinct CDR3 sequences in the sample, 46% were seen once. This clonotype has ten or more counts. As yet, its antigen is unknown. The chain joins TRBV7-8 to TRBJ2-6; 7 bases are a match to TRBD1. What was sequenced was blood. The sequence was collected from a man at least 80 years old in good health. Written as DNA, the CDR3 is TGTGCCAGCAGCTTCAATACAGGGGCTGGGGCCAACGTCCTGACTTTC. Protein sequence: CASSFNTGAGANVLTF.